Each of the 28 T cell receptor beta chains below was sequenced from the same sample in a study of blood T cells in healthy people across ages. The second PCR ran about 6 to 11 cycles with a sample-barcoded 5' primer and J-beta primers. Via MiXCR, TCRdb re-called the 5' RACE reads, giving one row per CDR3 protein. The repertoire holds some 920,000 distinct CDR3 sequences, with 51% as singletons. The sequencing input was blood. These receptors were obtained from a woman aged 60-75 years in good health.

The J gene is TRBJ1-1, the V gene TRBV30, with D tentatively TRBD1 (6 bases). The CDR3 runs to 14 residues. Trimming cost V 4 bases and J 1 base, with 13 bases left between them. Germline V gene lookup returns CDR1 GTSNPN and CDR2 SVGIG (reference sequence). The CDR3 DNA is TGTGCCTGGAACGGAGACAGGCCGAACACTGAAGCTTTCTTT. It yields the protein CAWNGDRPNTEAFF.

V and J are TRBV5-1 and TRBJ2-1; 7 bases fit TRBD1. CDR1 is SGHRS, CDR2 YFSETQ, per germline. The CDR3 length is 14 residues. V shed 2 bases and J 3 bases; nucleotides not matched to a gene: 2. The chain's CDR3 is CASSFYRGYNEQFF. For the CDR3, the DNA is TGCGCCAGCAGCTTTTACAGGGGCTACAATGAGCAGTTCTTC.

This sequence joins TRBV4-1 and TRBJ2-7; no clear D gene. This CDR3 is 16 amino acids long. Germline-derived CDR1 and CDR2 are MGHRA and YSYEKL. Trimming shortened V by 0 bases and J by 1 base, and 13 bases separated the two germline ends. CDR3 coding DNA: TGCGCCAGCAGCCAAGAGGTAACTTCAAGTTCCTACGAGCAGTACTTC. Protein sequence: CASSQEVTSSSYEQYF.

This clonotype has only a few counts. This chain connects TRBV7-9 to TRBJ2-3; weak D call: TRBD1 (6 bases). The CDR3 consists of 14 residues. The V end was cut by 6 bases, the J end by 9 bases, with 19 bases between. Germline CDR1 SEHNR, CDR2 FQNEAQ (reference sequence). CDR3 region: CASRRTGSSSTQYF. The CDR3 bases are TGTGCCAGCAGACGCACAGGGAGTTCCTCGACGCAGTATTTT.

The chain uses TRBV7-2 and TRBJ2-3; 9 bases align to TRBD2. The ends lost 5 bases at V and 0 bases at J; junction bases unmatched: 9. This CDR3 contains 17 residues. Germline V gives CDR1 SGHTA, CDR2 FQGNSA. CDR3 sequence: CASSPEWTSASTDTQYF. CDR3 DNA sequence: TGTGCCAGCAGCCCGGAATGGACTAGCGCCAGCACAGATACGCAGTATTTT.

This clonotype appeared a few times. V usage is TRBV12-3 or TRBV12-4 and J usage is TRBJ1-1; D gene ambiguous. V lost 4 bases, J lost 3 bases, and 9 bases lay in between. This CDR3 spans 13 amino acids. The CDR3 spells CASSSRADTEAFF. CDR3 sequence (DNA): TGTGCCAGCAGTTCTCGGGCGGACACTGAAGCTTTCTTT.

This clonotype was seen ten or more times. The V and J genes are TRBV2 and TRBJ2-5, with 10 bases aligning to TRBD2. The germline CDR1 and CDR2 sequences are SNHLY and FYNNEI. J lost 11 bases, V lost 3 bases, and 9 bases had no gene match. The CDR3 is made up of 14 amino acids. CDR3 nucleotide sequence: TGTGCCAGCAGTGAGACTAGCGGGTTTAATGAGCAGTACTTC. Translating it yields CASSETSGFNEQYF.

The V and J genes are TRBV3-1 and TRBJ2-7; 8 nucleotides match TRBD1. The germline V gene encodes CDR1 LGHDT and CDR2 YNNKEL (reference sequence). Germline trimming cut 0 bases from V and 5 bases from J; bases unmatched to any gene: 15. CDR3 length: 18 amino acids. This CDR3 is CASSQDWGRDRGKHEQYF. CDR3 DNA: TGTGCCAGCAGCCAAGATTGGGGCCGAGACAGGGGCAAGCACGAGCAGTACTTC.

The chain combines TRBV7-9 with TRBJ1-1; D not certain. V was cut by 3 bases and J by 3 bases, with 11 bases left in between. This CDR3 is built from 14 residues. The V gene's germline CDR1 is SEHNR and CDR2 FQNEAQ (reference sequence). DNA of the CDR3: TGTGCCAGCAGCTTTAGTTGGCGGGACACTGAAGCTTTCTTT. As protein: CASSFSWRDTEAFF.

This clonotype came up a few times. CDR3 DNA sequence: TGTGCCACCAGCAGAGCGGGACTAGCGCAAGAGACCCAGTACTTC. Its translation is CATSRAGLAQETQYF. The chain uses TRBV15 and TRBJ2-5; 10 bases match TRBD2. The J segment lost 2 bases and the V segment lost 1 base, leaving 1 base of the junction unmatched. This CDR3 has 15 amino acids. Germline V gives CDR1 LNHNV, CDR2 YYDKDF (reference sequence). Full variable domain (remainder filled in from reference TRBV15 and TRBJ2-5): DAMVIQNPRYQVTQFGKPVTLSCSQTLNHNVMYWYQQKSSQAPKLLFHYYDKDFNNEADTPDNFQSRRPNTSFCFLDIRSPGLGDTAMYLCATSRAGLAQETQYFGPGTRLLVL.

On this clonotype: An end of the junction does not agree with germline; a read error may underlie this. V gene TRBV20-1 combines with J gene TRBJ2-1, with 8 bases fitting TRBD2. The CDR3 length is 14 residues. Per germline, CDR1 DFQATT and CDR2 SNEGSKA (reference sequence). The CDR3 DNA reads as TGCAGTGCTTGGACTAGCAGCTCCTACAGTGAGCAGTTCTTC. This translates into CSAWTSSSYSEQFF.

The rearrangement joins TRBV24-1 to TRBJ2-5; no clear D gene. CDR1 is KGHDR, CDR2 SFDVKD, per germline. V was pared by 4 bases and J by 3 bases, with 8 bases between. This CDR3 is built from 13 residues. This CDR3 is CATSDTIKETQYF. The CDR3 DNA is TGTGCCACCAGTGACACCATTAAAGAGACCCAGTACTTC.

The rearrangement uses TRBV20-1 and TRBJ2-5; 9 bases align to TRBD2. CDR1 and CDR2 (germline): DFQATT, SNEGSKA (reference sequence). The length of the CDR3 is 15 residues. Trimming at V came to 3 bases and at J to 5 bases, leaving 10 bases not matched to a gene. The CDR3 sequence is CSASYAGGPGETQYF. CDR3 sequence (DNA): TGCAGTGCTAGTTACGCGGGAGGGCCCGGGGAGACCCAGTACTTC.

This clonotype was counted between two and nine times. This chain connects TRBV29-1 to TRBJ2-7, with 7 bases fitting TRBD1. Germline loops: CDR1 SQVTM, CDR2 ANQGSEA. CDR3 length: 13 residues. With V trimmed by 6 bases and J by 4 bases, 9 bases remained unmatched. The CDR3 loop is CSVQDRVEYEQYF. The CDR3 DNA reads TGCAGCGTCCAAGACAGGGTAGAATACGAGCAGTACTTC.

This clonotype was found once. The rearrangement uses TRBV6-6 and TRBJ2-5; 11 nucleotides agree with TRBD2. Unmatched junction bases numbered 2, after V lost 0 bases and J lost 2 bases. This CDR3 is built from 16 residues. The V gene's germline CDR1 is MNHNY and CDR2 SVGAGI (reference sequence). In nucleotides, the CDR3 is TGTGCCAGCAGTTACTCTTTAGCGGGAGGGCAAGAGACCCAGTACTTC. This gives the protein CASSYSLAGGQETQYF.

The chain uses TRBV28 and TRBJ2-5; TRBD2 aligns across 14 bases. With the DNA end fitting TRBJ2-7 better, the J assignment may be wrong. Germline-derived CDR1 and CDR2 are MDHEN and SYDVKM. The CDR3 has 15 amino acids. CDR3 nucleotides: TGTGCCAGCACCCTAGGGACTAGCGGGAGTCGCGAGCAGTACTTC. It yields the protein CASTLGTSGSREQYF.

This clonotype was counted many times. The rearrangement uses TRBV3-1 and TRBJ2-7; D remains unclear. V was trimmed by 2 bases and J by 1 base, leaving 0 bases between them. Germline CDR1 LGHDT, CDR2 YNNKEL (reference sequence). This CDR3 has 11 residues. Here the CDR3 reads CASSQSYEQYF. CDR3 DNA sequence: TGTGCCAGCAGCCAATCCTACGAGCAGTACTTC.

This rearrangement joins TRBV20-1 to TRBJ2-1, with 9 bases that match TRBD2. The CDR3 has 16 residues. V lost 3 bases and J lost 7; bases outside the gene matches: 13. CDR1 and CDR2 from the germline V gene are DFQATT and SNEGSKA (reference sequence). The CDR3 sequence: CSASPSGRKFRNEQFF. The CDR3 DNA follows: TGCAGTGCTAGCCCGAGCGGGAGGAAGTTTCGTAATGAGCAGTTCTTC.

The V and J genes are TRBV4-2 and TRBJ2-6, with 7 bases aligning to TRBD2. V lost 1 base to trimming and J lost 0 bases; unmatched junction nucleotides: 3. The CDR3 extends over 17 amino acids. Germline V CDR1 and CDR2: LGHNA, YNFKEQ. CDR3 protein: CASSQGSGYSGANVLTF. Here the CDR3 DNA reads TGTGCCAGCAGCCAAGGTAGCGGGTACTCTGGGGCCAACGTCCTGACTTTC.

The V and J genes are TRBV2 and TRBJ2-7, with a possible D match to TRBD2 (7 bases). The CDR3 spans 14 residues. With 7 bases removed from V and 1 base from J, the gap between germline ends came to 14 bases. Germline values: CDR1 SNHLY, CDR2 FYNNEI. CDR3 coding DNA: TGTGCCAGCACCTGGGGGGGGCTTTCCTACGAGCAGTACTTC. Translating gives CASTWGGLSYEQYF.

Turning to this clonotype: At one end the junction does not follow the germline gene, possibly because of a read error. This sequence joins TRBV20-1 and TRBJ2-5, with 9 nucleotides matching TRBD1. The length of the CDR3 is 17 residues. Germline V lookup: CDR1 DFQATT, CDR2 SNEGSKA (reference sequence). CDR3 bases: TGCGGTGCTAGAACTGGGACAGGGAGATTAGGCCAAGAGACCCAGTACTTC. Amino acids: CGARTGTGRLGQETQYF.

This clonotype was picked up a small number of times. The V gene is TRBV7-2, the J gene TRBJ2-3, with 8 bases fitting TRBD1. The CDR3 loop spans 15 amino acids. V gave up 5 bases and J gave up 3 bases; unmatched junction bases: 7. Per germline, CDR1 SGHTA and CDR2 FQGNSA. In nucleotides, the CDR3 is TGTGCCAGCAGCCGATTTCAGGGGGCGACAGATACGCAGTATTTT. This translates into CASSRFQGATDTQYF. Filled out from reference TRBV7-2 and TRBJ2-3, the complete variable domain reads GAGVSQSPSNKVTEKGKDVELRCDPISGHTALYWYRQSLGQGLEFLIYFQGNSAPDKSGLPSDRFSAERTGGSVSTLTIQRTQQEDSAVYLCASSRFQGATDTQYFGPGTRLTVL.

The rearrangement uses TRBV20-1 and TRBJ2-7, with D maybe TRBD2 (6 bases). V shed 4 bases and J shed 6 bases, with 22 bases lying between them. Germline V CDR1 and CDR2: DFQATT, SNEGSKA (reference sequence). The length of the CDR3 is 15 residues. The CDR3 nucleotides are TGCAGTGCTAACCTACGGACAACCTTTAGCGGCGAGCAGTACTTC. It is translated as CSANLRTTFSGEQYF.

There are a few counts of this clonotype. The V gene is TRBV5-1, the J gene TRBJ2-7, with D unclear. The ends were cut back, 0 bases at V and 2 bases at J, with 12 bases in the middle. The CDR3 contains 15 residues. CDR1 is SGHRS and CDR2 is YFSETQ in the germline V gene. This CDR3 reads CASSLAGRPPYEQYF. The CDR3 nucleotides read TGCGCCAGCAGCTTGGCCGGAAGACCCCCCTACGAGCAGTACTTC.

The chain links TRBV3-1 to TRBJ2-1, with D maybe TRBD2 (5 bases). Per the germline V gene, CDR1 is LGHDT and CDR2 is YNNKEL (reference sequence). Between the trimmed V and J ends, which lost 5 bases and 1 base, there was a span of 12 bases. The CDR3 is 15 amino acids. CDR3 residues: CASSSSRTSYNEQFF. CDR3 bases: TGTGCCAGCAGCTCAAGCCGGACTTCCTACAATGAGCAGTTCTTC.

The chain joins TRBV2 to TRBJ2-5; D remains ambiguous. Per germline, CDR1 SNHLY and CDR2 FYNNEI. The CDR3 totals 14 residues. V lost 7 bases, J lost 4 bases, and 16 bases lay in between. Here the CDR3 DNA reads TGTGCCAGCAACCTCCGCGAGATGGGAGAGACCCAGTACTTC. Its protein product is CASNLREMGETQYF.

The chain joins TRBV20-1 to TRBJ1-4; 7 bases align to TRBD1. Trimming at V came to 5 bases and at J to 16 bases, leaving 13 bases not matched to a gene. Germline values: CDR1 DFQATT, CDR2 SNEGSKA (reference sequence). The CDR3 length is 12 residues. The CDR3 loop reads CSAGLDRARPFF. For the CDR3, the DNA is TGCAGTGCTGGACTAGACAGGGCCCGGCCGTTTTTT.

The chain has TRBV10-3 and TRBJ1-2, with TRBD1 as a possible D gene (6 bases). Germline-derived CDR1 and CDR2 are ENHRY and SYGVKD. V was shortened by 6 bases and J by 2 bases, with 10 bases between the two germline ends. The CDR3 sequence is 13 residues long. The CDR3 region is CAIRIDRNYGYTF. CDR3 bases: TGTGCCATCAGGATCGACAGGAACTATGGCTACACCTTC.